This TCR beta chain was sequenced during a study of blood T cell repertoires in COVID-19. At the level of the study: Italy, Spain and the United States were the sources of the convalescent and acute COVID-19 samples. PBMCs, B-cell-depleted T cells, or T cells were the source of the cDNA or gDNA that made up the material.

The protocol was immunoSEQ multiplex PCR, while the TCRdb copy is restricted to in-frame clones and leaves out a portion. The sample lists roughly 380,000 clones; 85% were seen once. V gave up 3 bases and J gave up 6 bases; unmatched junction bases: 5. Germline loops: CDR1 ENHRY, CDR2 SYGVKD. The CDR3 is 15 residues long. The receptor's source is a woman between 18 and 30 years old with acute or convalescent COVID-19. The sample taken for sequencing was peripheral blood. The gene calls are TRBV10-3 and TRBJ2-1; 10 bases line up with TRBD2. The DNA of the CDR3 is TGTGCCATCAGTGATAGAAGCGGGGGGGCCAATGAGCAGTTCTTC. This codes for CAISDRSGGANEQFF.